The source of this TCR beta chain is a study of cytomegalovirus exposure and HLA in healthy donors. Per germline, CDR1 SQVTM and CDR2 ANQGSEA. CDR3 size: 12 residues. V shed 3 bases, J shed 3 bases, and the junction held 2 bases outside the gene matches. This clone was counted only a few times. PCR used 60 Vbeta primers and 13 Jbeta primers. Repertoires were generated with immunoSEQ multiplex PCR, while TCRdb's copy carries only in-frame clones and drops some. The table has more than 95,000 clones, under 85% seen once. This receptor was identified in a woman aged 35 to 49 in good health and CMV-seropositive. Sequencing was done on a sample of PBMCs. The rearrangement joins TRBV29-1 to TRBJ2-7, with 7 bases aligning to TRBD1. The CDR3 is CSVEAGGYEQYF. The CDR3 coding sequence is TGCAGCGTTGAGGCAGGGGGCTACGAGCAGTACTTC.